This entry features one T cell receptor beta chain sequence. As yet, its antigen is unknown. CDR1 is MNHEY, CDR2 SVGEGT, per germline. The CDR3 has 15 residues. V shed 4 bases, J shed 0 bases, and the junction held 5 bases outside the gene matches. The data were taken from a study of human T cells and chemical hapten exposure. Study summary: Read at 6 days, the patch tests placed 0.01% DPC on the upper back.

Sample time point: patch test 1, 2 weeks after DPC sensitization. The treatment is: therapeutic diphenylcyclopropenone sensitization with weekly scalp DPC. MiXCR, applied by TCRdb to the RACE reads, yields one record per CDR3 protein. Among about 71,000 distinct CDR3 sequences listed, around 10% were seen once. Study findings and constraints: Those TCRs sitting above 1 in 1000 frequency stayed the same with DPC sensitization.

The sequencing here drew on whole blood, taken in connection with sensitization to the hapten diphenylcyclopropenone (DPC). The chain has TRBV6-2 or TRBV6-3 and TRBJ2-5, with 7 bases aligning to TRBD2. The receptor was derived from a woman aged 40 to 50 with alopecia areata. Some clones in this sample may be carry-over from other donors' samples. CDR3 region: CASSSLAVYQETQYF. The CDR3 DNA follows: TGTGCCAGCAGTTCTCTAGCGGTATACCAAGAGACCCAGTACTTC.